These 19 T cell receptor beta chains originate from one sample sequenced in a study of cytomegalovirus exposure and HLA in healthy donors. PCR used 60 Vbeta primers and 13 Jbeta primers. Here immunoSEQ multiplex PCR was the method, and the copy in TCRdb shows in-frame clones only, minus some. Among 65,000 to 100,000 clones listed, more than 75% were seen once. Sequenced sample: PBMCs. The receptors here all came from a woman aged 40 to 50 in good health and CMV-seropositive.

This rearrangement joins TRBV6-5 to TRBJ1-1; 7 bases align to TRBD1. V shed 6 bases, J shed 5 bases, and the junction held 3 bases outside the gene matches. The germline V gene has CDR1 MNHEY and CDR2 SVGAGI. This CDR3 contains 12 residues. DNA of the CDR3: TGTGCCAGCAGCCCACAGGGGACTGAAGCTTTCTTT. It specifies CASSPQGTEAFF.

This CDR3 is CASSLDRTGGTDTQYF. The CDR3 nucleotides read TGTGCCAGCAGCTTAGACCGGACAGGAGGCACAGATACGCAGTATTTT. The V and J genes are TRBV11-3 and TRBJ2-3, with TRBD1 matching 7 bases. With V trimmed by 0 bases and J by 1 base, 4 bases remained unmatched. The CDR3 runs to 16 residues. CDR1 and CDR2 (germline): SGHNT, YENEEA.

V and J are TRBV15 and TRBJ2-3, with D possibly matching TRBD2 (7 bases). CDR3 size: 15 residues. Trimming took off 0 bases at V and 3 bases at J, with 10 bases between the two ends. Germline V gene data show CDR1 as LNHNV and CDR2 as YYDKDF (reference sequence). The CDR3 reads CATSRDRGATDTQYF. CDR3 bases: TGTGCCACCAGCAGAGATCGGGGGGCGACAGATACGCAGTATTTT.

This chain uses TRBV6-5 with TRBJ2-1, with 9 nucleotides matching TRBD2. CDR1 MNHEY and CDR2 SVGAGI come from the germline V gene. The CDR3 runs to 15 residues. Germline trimming cut 1 base from V and 9 bases from J; bases unmatched to any gene: 7. CDR3: CASSYYPNSGSEQFF. The CDR3 region has the DNA TGTGCCAGCAGTTACTACCCAAATAGCGGGAGTGAGCAGTTCTTC.

V is TRBV30 and J is TRBJ1-2; weak D call: TRBD1 (6 bases). The germline gives CDR1 GTSNPN, CDR2 SVGIG (reference sequence). The V and J ends lost 2 bases and 6 bases respectively, with 19 bases between them. The CDR3 totals 15 residues. CDR3 sequence: CAWSLSDRPIHGYTF. The CDR3 region has the DNA TGTGCCTGGAGTTTGAGTGACAGGCCTATCCATGGCTACACCTTC.

The V call is TRBV7-9, the J call TRBJ1-2; D not certain. V shed 5 bases and J shed 5 bases, with 21 bases lying between them. Per the germline V gene, CDR1 is SEHNR and CDR2 is FQNEAQ (reference sequence). CDR3 length: 16 residues. In DNA, the CDR3 is TGTGCCAGCAGCCACACACGGGTAATCGAGGAGTATGGCTACACCTTC. Encoded protein: CASSHTRVIEEYGYTF.

The CDR3 region has the DNA TGTGCCAGCTCACCCGGGACAGGGCCCACTGAAGCTTTCTTT. Protein product: CASSPGTGPTEAFF. The chain carries TRBV18 and TRBJ1-1, with TRBD1 identical over 9 bases. Trimming at V came to 3 bases and at J to 4 bases, leaving 3 bases not matched to a gene. The CDR3 is 14 amino acids. In germline, CDR1 is KGHSH, CDR2 LQKENI.

J is TRBJ2-1 and V is TRBV5-1; 7 bases fit TRBD2. This CDR3 is built from 14 residues. Germline values: CDR1 SGHRS, CDR2 YFSETQ. J lost 5 bases, V lost 3 bases, and 5 bases had no gene match. CDR3 nucleotide sequence: TGCGCCAGCAGCTATGGGGGGGGAAACAATGAGCAGTTCTTC. Encoded protein: CASSYGGGNNEQFF.

V usage is TRBV5-6 and J usage is TRBJ2-1; D gene ambiguous. Between the trimmed V and J ends, which lost 6 bases and 0 bases, there was a span of 19 bases. The germline V gene has CDR1 SGHDT and CDR2 YYEEEE. The CDR3 runs to 17 residues. The CDR3 loop reads CASNLRLSLSSYNEQFF. The CDR3 DNA follows: TGTGCCAGCAACCTCCGACTGTCACTCAGCTCCTACAATGAGCAGTTCTTC.

This clone was observed at least ten times. The sample carries other DNA sequences with the same CDR3. V and J are TRBV4-3 and TRBJ2-7; tentatively, D is TRBD2 (6 bases). The V end lost 1 base, the J end lost 0 bases, and 10 bases lay between the germline ends. The CDR3 covers 15 residues. Germline CDR1 LGHNA, CDR2 YSLEER. The CDR3 bases are TGCGCCAGCAGCCAAGTAGCGGATTACTCCTACGAGCAGTACTTC. This gives the protein CASSQVADYSYEQYF.

The chain recombines TRBV6-5 with TRBJ2-7; a weak D match, TRBD1 (6 bases). The CDR3 is 16 amino acids. V was cut by 0 bases and J by 4 bases, with 16 bases left in between. Germline V CDR1 and CDR2: MNHEY, SVGAGI. CDR3 DNA: TGTGCCAGCAGTTACTCCGGACAGTCGAGCGGTTACGAGCAGTACTTC. As protein: CASSYSGQSSGYEQYF.

The chain links TRBV6-1 to TRBJ2-7; 7 positions agree with TRBD1. Trimming removed 0 bases from V and 0 bases from J; junction bases left unmatched: 2. The CDR3 contains 15 residues. Germline V gene lookup returns CDR1 MNHNS and CDR2 SASEGT. The CDR3 DNA reads TGTGCCAGCAGTGAAGCGCACAGGGGCTCCTACGAGCAGTACTTC. Residues: CASSEAHRGSYEQYF.

This chain links TRBV7-6 with TRBJ2-7, with 7 bases lining up with TRBD2. Trimming took 1 base from V and 4 from J; bases not matched to a gene: 4. This CDR3 is 14 amino acids long. Germline V gene data show CDR1 as SGHVS and CDR2 as FNYEAQ. The CDR3 nucleotides are TGTGCCAGCAGCTTAGGCGGGAGAGCGTACGAGCAGTACTTC. Protein sequence: CASSLGGRAYEQYF.

As for this clone: Relative to the germline gene, one junction end is altered; a read error may explain this. The chain carries TRBV18 and TRBJ1-6, with TRBD1 identical over 10 bases. Germline CDR1 is KGHSH and CDR2 is LQKENI. This CDR3 spans 15 amino acids. The chain's CDR3 is CASSPQGQGHSPLHF. The CDR3 DNA sequence: TGTGCCAGCTCGCCACAGGGACAGGGGCATTCACCCCTCCACTTT.

The V call is TRBV15, the J call TRBJ2-1; 7 bases line up with TRBD1. Looked up from germline, CDR1 is LNHNV and CDR2 is YYDKDF (reference sequence). The CDR3 totals 16 residues. V gave up 0 bases and J gave up 10 bases; unmatched junction bases: 12. CDR3: CATSRDPRAGGHEQFF. The CDR3 nucleotides are TGTGCCACCAGCAGAGATCCCCGGGCAGGGGGACACGAGCAGTTCTTC.

This clone has only a few counts. The chain joins TRBV9 to TRBJ1-5; TRBD1 is a possible D gene (5 bases). Germline V gene lookup returns CDR1 SGDLS and CDR2 YYNGEE. The length of the CDR3 is 15 residues. Trimming removed 4 bases at V and 0 bases at J, with 11 bases between. In nucleotides, the CDR3 is TGTGCCAGCAGCCCGGGGGGATATAGCAATCAGCCCCAGCATTTT. This translates into CASSPGGYSNQPQHF.

The gene calls are TRBV29-1 and TRBJ2-3; a possible D gene is TRBD2 (6 bases). Germline V gene lookup returns CDR1 SQVTM and CDR2 ANQGSEA. V was shortened by 3 bases and J by 0 bases, with 13 bases between the two germline ends. CDR3 length: 15 amino acids. The CDR3 DNA is TGCAGCGTTGATGGGGACTTAACTAGCACAGATACGCAGTATTTT. Its translation is CSVDGDLTSTDTQYF.

The rearrangement links TRBV19 to TRBJ1-5, with a weak D call TRBD1 (5 bases). The CDR3 spans 15 residues. The ends were cut back, 5 bases at V and 3 bases at J, with 14 bases in the middle. CDR1 and CDR2 from the germline V gene are LNHDA and SQIVND (reference sequence). The CDR3 loop is CASSSVQGFNQPQHF. CDR3 in DNA: TGTGCCAGTAGTTCGGTTCAGGGCTTCAATCAGCCCCAGCATTTT.

V and J are TRBV7-2 and TRBJ1-2, with 7 bases identical to TRBD1. Trimming took 4 bases from V and 0 from J; bases not matched to a gene: 5. Looked up from germline, CDR1 is SGHTA and CDR2 is FQGNSA. This CDR3 has 15 residues. As DNA, the CDR3 is TGTGCCAGCAGCTACGACAGGGCCTCTAACTATGGCTACACCTTC. It translates to CASSYDRASNYGYTF.